This entry lists 18 T cell receptor beta chains sequenced from one sample in a study of T-cell reconstitution after alpha-beta-depleted transplantation in children. The TCRbeta library incorporated unique molecular identifiers. TCRdb fed the PCR reads into MiXCR, producing one record per CDR3 protein. The table includes approximately 20,000 distinct CDR3 sequences, over 10% detected once. The source material was PBMCs, mostly from graft donor cells, sampled 60 days after TCRalphabeta/CD19-depleted stem cell transplant. The receptors shown here come from a female patient aged 2-15 years who had a stem cell transplant for congenital amegakaryocytic thrombocytopenia, so the T cells may come from the graft donor.

This chain joins TRBV19 and TRBJ1-1; D unresolved. The CDR3 is made up of 12 amino acids. Germline CDR1 and CDR2: LNHDA and SQIVND (reference sequence). The V and J ends lost 6 bases and 11 bases respectively, with 16 bases between them. CDR3 loop: CASSVGTFGAFF. The CDR3 DNA is TGTGCCAGTAGCGTGGGCACGTTCGGCGCTTTCTTT.

This clonotype was detected ten times or more. The chain uses TRBV28 and TRBJ1-4; no reliable D call. The germline V gene encodes CDR1 MDHEN and CDR2 SYDVKM. V lost 9 bases and J lost 3, with 11 bases in between. CDR3 length equals 13 residues. The CDR3 is CASNRPSNEKLFF. The CDR3 DNA reads as TGTGCCAGTAACAGACCATCTAATGAAAAACTGTTTTTT. Full variable domain (remainder filled in from reference TRBV28 and TRBJ1-4): DVKVTQSSRYLVKRTGEKVFLECVQDMDHENMFWYRQDPGLGLRLIYFSYDVKMKEKGDIPEGYSVSREKKERFSLILESASTNQTSMYLCASNRPSNEKLFFGSGTQLSVL.

This clonotype was observed at least ten times. V usage is TRBV12-3 or TRBV12-4 and J usage is TRBJ2-7; D gene unclear. The V end lost 1 base, the J end lost 0 bases, and 10 bases lay between the germline ends. This CDR3 region has 15 residues. This CDR3 reads CASSLVGQDSYEQYF. CDR3 sequence (DNA): TGTGCCAGCAGTTTAGTAGGGCAGGACTCCTACGAGCAGTACTTC.

This clonotype showed up many times. V is TRBV20-1 and J is TRBJ2-3; D tentatively reads TRBD1 or TRBD2 (5 bases each). The CDR3 runs to 15 residues. In germline, CDR1 is DFQATT, CDR2 SNEGSKA (reference sequence). V lost 6 bases, J lost 5 bases, and 21 bases lay in between. The DNA of the CDR3 is TGCAGTGCCACCACACCGGGTGGGACCGGAGATACGCAGTATTTT. Protein product: CSATTPGGTGDTQYF.

Ten or more counts support this clonotype. The genes are TRBV27 and TRBJ2-1; either TRBD1 or TRBD2 may fit D (5 bases each). Germline CDR1 MNHEY, CDR2 SMNVEV (reference sequence). The CDR3 length is 16 residues. Trimming cost V 1 base and J 9 bases, with 19 bases left between them. The CDR3 is CASSLWVGTGPGEQFF. CDR3 coding DNA: TGTGCCAGCAGTTTATGGGTAGGGACGGGGCCCGGTGAGCAGTTCTTC.

This clonotype has at least ten counts. The V gene is TRBV4-2, the J gene TRBJ1-2; TRBD1 might be the D (5 bases). V dropped 4 bases and J dropped 2 bases, with 8 bases sitting between them. Germline V gene data show CDR1 as LGHNA and CDR2 as YNFKEQ. CDR3 size: 13 residues. The CDR3 DNA follows: TGTGCCAGCAGCCCAGGGTCCAACTATGGCTACACCTTC. It is translated as CASSPGSNYGYTF.

This clonotype was seen at least ten times. This sequence joins TRBV5-1 and TRBJ1-6; possible D gene TRBD1, 5 bases. Trimming left V 1 base short and J 6 bases short, with 8 bases between. This CDR3 comprises 14 residues. Germline V gene data show CDR1 as SGHRS and CDR2 as YFSETQ. The CDR3, as DNA: TGCGCCAGCAGCTTGTTGACAGTTAATTCACCCCTCCACTTT. Its translation: CASSLLTVNSPLHF.

This clonotype was counted many times. This rearrangement joins TRBV20-1 to TRBJ1-5; D is unresolved. The germline V and J ends were trimmed by 0 bases and 6 bases, with 6 bases remaining between them. CDR1 is DFQATT, CDR2 SNEGSKA, per germline (reference sequence). The CDR3 length is 12 residues. The CDR3 loop reads CSARESGQPQHF. For the CDR3, the DNA is TGCAGTGCTAGAGAGTCAGGTCAGCCCCAGCATTTT.

At least ten counts were recorded for this clonotype. The V call is TRBV20-1, the J call TRBJ1-5; the match to TRBD1 covers 8 bases. CDR1 is DFQATT and CDR2 is SNEGSKA in the germline V gene (reference sequence). The CDR3 runs to 13 residues. The ends lost 6 bases at V and 5 bases at J; junction bases unmatched: 6. The CDR3 sequence: CSATSGGDQPQHF. Here the CDR3 DNA reads TGCAGTGCCACATCAGGGGGCGATCAGCCCCAGCATTTT.

This clonotype was recorded many times. V and J are TRBV13 and TRBJ2-1, with 15 positions matching TRBD2. The CDR3 sequence is 14 residues long. V lost 5 bases, J lost 7 bases, and 0 bases stayed unmatched. Germline values: CDR1 PRHDT, CDR2 FYEKMQ (reference sequence). Here the CDR3 DNA reads TGTGCCAGCAGCGGGACTAGCGGGAGGAATGAGCAGTTCTTC. Amino acid sequence: CASSGTSGRNEQFF.

At least ten counts were recorded for this clonotype. The gene calls are TRBV7-9 and TRBJ1-2, with D possibly being TRBD1 (6 bases). CDR3 size: 15 residues. V was clipped by 0 bases and J by 4 bases, with 12 bases between them. Germline-derived CDR1 and CDR2 are SEHNR and FQNEAQ (reference sequence). The CDR3 spells CASSLAPSGAYGYTF. CDR3 bases: TGTGCCAGCAGCTTAGCGCCCTCGGGGGCCTATGGCTACACCTTC.

The chain uses TRBV20-1 and TRBJ2-1, with no clear D. The V and J ends lost 3 bases and 6 bases respectively, with 15 bases between them. The CDR3 runs to 14 residues. Per the germline V gene, CDR1 is DFQATT and CDR2 is SNEGSKA (reference sequence). The CDR3 sequence is CSASRRAPSNEQFF. CDR3 nucleotide sequence: TGCAGTGCTAGTCGACGGGCCCCCTCCAATGAGCAGTTCTTC.

In its sample, this clonotype was seen many times. The chain links TRBV7-9 to TRBJ2-1, with 7 bases lining up with TRBD2. After removal of 5 bases from V and 7 bases from J, the junction contained 11 bases not matched to a gene. CDR3 length: 15 residues. Germline V gene data show CDR1 as SEHNR and CDR2 as FQNEAQ (reference sequence). CDR3 residues: CASSAPIGRGNEQFF. The DNA for the CDR3 is TGTGCCAGCAGCGCCCCCATAGGGCGGGGGAATGAGCAGTTCTTC.

This clonotype was detected ten times or more. V and J are TRBV5-6 and TRBJ2-2, with 12 bases lining up with TRBD1. Germline CDR1 is SGHDT and CDR2 is YYEEEE. V gave up 3 bases and J gave up 4 bases; unmatched junction bases: 4. This CDR3 is built from 16 residues. As DNA, the CDR3 is TGTGCCAGCAGCTGGGGGACAGGGGGCAGCACCGGGGAGCTGTTTTTT. This sequence encodes CASSWGTGGSTGELFF.

This clonotype came up many times. The CDR3 nucleotides are TGTGCCAGCAGCCAAGGGGGCGCAGATACGCAGTATTTT. It translates to CASSQGGADTQYF. The chain joins TRBV14 to TRBJ2-3; tentative D call: TRBD1 (5 bases). Germline values: CDR1 SGHDN, CDR2 FVKESK. Trimming shortened V by 1 base and J by 4 bases, and 6 bases separated the two germline ends. The CDR3 spans 13 residues.

In this sample, this clonotype turned up many times. The chain carries TRBV20-1 and TRBJ1-1, with TRBD1 as a possible D gene (5 bases). CDR3 length: 17 residues. CDR1 is DFQATT, CDR2 SNEGSKA, per germline (reference sequence). V was pared by 5 bases and J by 5 bases, with 27 bases between. The DNA for the CDR3 is TGCAGTGCTCCCGAGGACACCATTTCAGGAGTGGGGACTGAAGCTTTCTTT. Encoded protein: CSAPEDTISGVGTEAFF.

This clonotype was seen many times. V gene TRBV18 combines with J gene TRBJ2-3, with D hard to call. The V and J ends lost 2 bases and 0 bases respectively, with 12 bases between them. This CDR3 comprises 16 residues. Germline V lookup: CDR1 KGHSH, CDR2 LQKENI. CDR3 bases: TGTGCCAGCTCACCATGGTTTGTGGGCAGCACAGATACGCAGTATTTT. This gives the protein CASSPWFVGSTDTQYF.

This clonotype was found many times. The chain couples TRBV12-3 or TRBV12-4 to TRBJ2-4; D tentatively fits TRBD1 or TRBD2 (5 bases each). V lost 4 bases and J lost 5, with 21 bases in between. The CDR3 sequence is 17 residues long. CDR3 region: CASSSLPLGAVENIQYF. CDR3 sequence (DNA): TGTGCCAGCAGTTCTCTACCCCTCGGGGCCGTTGAAAACATTCAGTACTTC.